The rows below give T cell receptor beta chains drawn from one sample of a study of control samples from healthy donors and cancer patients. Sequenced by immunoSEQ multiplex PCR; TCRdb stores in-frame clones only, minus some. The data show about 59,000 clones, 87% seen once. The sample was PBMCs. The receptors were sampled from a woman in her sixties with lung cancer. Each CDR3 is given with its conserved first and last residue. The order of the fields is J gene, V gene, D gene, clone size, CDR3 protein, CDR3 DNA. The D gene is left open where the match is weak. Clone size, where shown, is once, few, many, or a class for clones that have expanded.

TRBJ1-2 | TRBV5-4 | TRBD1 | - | CASSSVGTGVSYGYTF | TGTGCCAGCAGCTCGGTAGGGACAGGGGTTTCCTATGGCTACACCTTC
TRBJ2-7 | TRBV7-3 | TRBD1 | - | CASSLLGTGYEQYF | TGTGCCAGCAGCTTACTTGGGACAGGCTACGAGCAGTACTTC
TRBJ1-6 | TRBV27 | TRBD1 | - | CASSLLRQGRGSPLHF | TGTGCCAGCAGTCTACTTCGACAGGGTCGCGGTTCACCCCTCCACTTT
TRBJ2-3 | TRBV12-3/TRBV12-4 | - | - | CASSSSTDTQYF | TGTGCCAGCAGTTCTAGCACAGATACGCAGTATTTT
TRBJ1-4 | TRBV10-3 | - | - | CAISDRQGTRKLFF | TGTGCCATCAGTGACAGGCAGGGGACGAGGAAACTGTTTTTT
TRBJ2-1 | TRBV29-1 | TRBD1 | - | CSVDMGRTGTYNEQFF | TGCAGCGTTGATATGGGACGGACAGGGACCTACAATGAGCAGTTCTTC
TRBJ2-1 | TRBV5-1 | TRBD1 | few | CASSGGTGGGNEQFF | TGCGCCAGCAGCGGTGGGACAGGGGGTGGCAATGAGCAGTTCTTC
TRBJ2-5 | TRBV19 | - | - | CASSIDLELQETQYF | TGTGCCAGTAGTATAGATCTCGAACTTCAAGAGACCCAGTACTTC
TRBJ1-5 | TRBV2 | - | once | CASSDLGNQPQHF | TGTGCCAGCAGTGATTTAGGGAATCAGCCCCAGCATTTT
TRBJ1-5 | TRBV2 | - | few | CASSEAGSNQPQHF | TGTGCCAGCAGTGAAGCGGGGAGCAATCAGCCCCAGCATTTT
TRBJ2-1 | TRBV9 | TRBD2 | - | CASSLGLAAHNEQFF | TGTGCCAGCAGCTTGGGACTAGCGGCCCACAATGAGCAGTTCTTC
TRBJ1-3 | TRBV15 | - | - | CATSRDLISSGNTIYF | TGTGCCACCAGCAGAGATCTAATCTCCTCTGGAAACACCATATATTTT
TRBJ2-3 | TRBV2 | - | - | CASKKEWGADTQYF | TGTGCCAGCAAAAAAGAATGGGGGGCCGATACGCAGTATTTT
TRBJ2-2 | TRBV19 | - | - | CASSIVSGLGELFF | TGTGCCAGTAGTATAGTATCAGGGTTGGGGGAGCTGTTTTTT
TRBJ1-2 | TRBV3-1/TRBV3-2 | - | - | CASSLWLGQGLRGDTF | TGTGCCAGCAGCCTTTGGCTAGGACAAGGCCTCCGTGGGGACACCTTC
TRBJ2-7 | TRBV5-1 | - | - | CASSLEGRGPNSYEQYF | TGCGCCAGCAGCTTGGAAGGGCGGGGGCCCAACTCCTACGAGCAGTACTTC
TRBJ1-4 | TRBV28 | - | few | CASSLQGGNEKLFF | TGTGCCAGCAGTTTACAGGGTGGGAATGAAAAACTGTTTTTT
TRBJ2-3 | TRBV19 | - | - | CASTADDTDTQYF | TGTGCCAGTACGGCGGACGACACAGATACGCAGTATTTT
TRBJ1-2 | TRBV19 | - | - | CASSIVPGGYTF | TGTGCCAGTAGTATAGTGCCGGGAGGCTACACCTTC
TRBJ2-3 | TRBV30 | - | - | CAWSVLLAGDTQYF | TGTGCCTGGAGTGTACTCTTAGCCGGAGATACGCAGTATTTT
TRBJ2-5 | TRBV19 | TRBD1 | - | CASSVTGGGETQYF | TGTGCCAGTAGTGTGACAGGGGGCGGGGAGACCCAGTACTTC
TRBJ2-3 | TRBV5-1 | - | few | CASSSGLSSTDTQYF | TGCGCCAGCAGCTCGGGACTTTCAAGCACAGATACGCAGTATTTT
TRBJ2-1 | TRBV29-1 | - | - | CSGEDNEQFF | TGCAGCGGGGAAGACAATGAGCAGTTCTTC
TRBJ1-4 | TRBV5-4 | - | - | CASSFGVATNEKLFF | TGTGCCAGCAGCTTCGGGGTCGCAACTAATGAAAAACTGTTTTTT
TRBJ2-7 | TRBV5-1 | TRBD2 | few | CASYTSGTTYEQYF | TGCGCCAGTTATACTAGCGGGACTACCTACGAGCAGTACTTC
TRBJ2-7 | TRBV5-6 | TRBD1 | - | CASSSGTGSSYEQYF | TGTGCCAGCAGCTCAGGGACAGGTAGCTCCTACGAGCAGTACTTC
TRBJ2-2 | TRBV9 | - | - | CASSVAGTLANTGELFF | TGTGCCAGCAGCGTAGCGGGAACGCTCGCGAACACCGGGGAGCTGTTTTTT
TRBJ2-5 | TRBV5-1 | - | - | CASSLVGGGGQETQYF | TGCGCCAGCAGCTTGGTTGGGGGAGGAGGTCAAGAGACCCAGTACTTC
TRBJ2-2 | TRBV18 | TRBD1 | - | CASSSRQGRNTGELFF | TGTGCCAGCTCGTCCCGACAGGGGCGTAACACCGGGGAGCTGTTTTTT
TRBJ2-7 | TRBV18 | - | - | CASSPQEGLDEQYF | TGTGCCAGCTCACCTCAGGAAGGGCTCGACGAGCAGTACTTC
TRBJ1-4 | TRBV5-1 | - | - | CASSLVARYSEKLFF | TGCGCCAGCAGCTTGGTCGCGAGGTACAGTGAAAAACTGTTTTTT
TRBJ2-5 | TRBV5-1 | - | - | CASSQQETQYF | TGCGCCAGCAGCCAGCAGGAGACCCAGTACTTC
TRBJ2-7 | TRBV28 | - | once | CASGGGLHEQYF | TGTGCCAGCGGAGGGGGGCTCCACGAGCAGTACTTC
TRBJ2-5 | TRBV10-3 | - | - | CAISASGSRGETQYF | TGTGCCATCAGTGCTTCCGGGAGCCGGGGGGAGACCCAGTACTTC
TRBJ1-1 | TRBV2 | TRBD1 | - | CASSVSGGALTEAFF | TGTGCCAGCAGCGTCTCAGGGGGCGCGCTCACTGAAGCTTTCTTT
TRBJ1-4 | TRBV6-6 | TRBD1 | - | CASRAGGANEKLFF | TGTGCCAGCAGGGCAGGGGGGGCTAATGAAAAACTGTTTTTT
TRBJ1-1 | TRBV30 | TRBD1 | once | CAWEGTAMNTEAFF | TGTGCCTGGGAGGGGACAGCCATGAACACTGAAGCTTTCTTT
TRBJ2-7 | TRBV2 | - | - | CASISGLSYEQYF | TGTGCCAGCATATCCGGCCTCTCCTACGAGCAGTACTTC
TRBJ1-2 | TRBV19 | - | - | CASSIDGRRYGYTF | TGTGCCAGTAGTATAGATGGGAGGCGCTATGGCTACACCTTC
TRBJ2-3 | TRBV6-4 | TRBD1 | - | CASSPLGDRLTDTQYF | TGTGCCAGCAGTCCCTTAGGGGACAGACTCACAGATACGCAGTATTTT
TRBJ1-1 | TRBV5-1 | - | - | CASSLVGVNTEAFF | TGCGCCAGCAGCTTGGTAGGTGTGAACACTGAAGCTTTCTTT
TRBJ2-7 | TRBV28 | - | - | CASQNRDYEQYF | TGTGCCAGTCAAAACAGGGACTACGAGCAGTACTTC
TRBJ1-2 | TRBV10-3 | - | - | CAISVDSYGYTF | TGTGCCATCAGCGTGGACAGCTATGGCTACACCTTC
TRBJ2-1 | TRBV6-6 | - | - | CASSLHLEGANEQFF | TGTGCCAGCAGTCTACACCTGGAGGGGGCCAATGAGCAGTTCTTC
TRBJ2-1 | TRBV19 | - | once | CASSPPGKNEQFF | TGTGCCAGTAGTCCCCCGGGGAAAAATGAGCAGTTCTTC
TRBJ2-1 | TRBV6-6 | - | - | CASSYSFGGMNNEQFF | TGTGCCAGCAGTTACTCCTTTGGGGGGATGAACAATGAGCAGTTCTTC
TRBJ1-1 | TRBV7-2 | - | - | CASSFEWGAPLKAFF | TGTGCCAGCAGCTTCGAGTGGGGGGCCCCCCTGAAAGCTTTCTTT
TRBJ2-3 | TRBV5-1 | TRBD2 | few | CASSQGLVTDTQYF | TGCGCCAGCAGCCAGGGACTAGTGACAGATACGCAGTATTTT
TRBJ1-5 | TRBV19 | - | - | CASRGILGRNQPQHF | TGTGCCAGCCGTGGGATTTTAGGTCGGAATCAGCCCCAGCATTTT
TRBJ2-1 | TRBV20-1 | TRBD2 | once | CSASQASGRHEQFF | TGCAGTGCTAGTCAGGCTAGCGGGAGACATGAGCAGTTCTTC
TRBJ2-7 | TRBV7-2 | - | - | CASSSRVLSYEQYF | TGTGCCAGCAGCTCGAGGGTCCTCTCCTACGAGCAGTACTTC
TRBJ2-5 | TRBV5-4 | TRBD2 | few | CASSSPSGSRGETQYF | TGTGCCAGCAGCTCCCCTAGCGGGAGTAGAGGAGAGACCCAGTACTTC
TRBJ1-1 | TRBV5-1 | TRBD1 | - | CASSLELGRQGATEAFF | TGCGCCAGCAGCTTGGAGTTAGGGCGACAGGGGGCCACTGAAGCTTTCTTT